Shown below are 5 T cell receptor beta chains from a single sample sequenced in a study of shared clonotypes between healthy human individuals. Clones were read by immunoSEQ multiplex PCR, and TCRdb kept only the in-frame ones, dropping some. The table records about 600,000 clones, 95% to 98% of them present only once. Input material: naive CD4+ T cells sorted from blood. The subset: CD45RA+ positively selected. The receptors originated from a woman younger than 45 in good health.

The chain carries TRBV2 and TRBJ2-1, with 11 bases aligning to TRBD2. The ends lost 5 bases at V and 7 bases at J; junction bases unmatched: 7. CDR3 length: 15 amino acids. CDR1 and CDR2 from the germline V gene are SNHLY and FYNNEI. CDR3 sequence: CASSILAGALNEQFF. In DNA form, the CDR3 reads TGTGCCAGCAGTATACTAGCGGGAGCTCTGAATGAGCAGTTCTTC.

The rearrangement joins TRBV5-8 to TRBJ1-5; no reliable D call. The CDR3 extends over 17 amino acids. Trimming took 4 bases from V and 0 from J, leaving 17 bases between them. Germline V gene sequence: CDR1 SGHTS, CDR2 YDEGEE. CDR3 in DNA: TGTGCCAGCAGCCCGATGACCGCAACCTATAGCAATCAGCCCCAGCATTTT. Its protein product is CASSPMTATYSNQPQHF.

A single count supports this clone. The V gene is TRBV28, the J gene TRBJ1-5, with D tentatively TRBD1 (6 bases). This CDR3 is 16 amino acids long. V lost 3 bases to trimming and J lost 1 base, with 13 bases between them. CDR1 is MDHEN and CDR2 is SYDVKM in the germline V gene. CDR3 region: CASSFRGAGSNQPQHF. In DNA, the CDR3 is TGTGCCAGCAGTTTTAGGGGGGCCGGAAGCAATCAGCCCCAGCATTTT.

The chain has TRBV19 and TRBJ2-2; the match to TRBD2 covers 12 bases. The junction had 10 bases not matched to a gene; V was cut back by 6 bases and J by 5 bases. This CDR3 is built from 17 residues. CDR1 and CDR2 from the germline V gene are LNHDA and SQIVND (reference sequence). This chain's CDR3 is CASSTRLAGEGTGELFF. CDR3 nucleotides: TGTGCCAGTAGCACCCGACTAGCGGGAGAAGGGACCGGGGAGCTGTTTTTT.

The rearrangement links TRBV28 to TRBJ1-3; no firm D call. The germline V gene encodes CDR1 MDHEN and CDR2 SYDVKM. The CDR3 is 17 amino acids. V shed 3 bases and J shed 4 bases, with 19 bases lying between them. Here the CDR3 DNA reads TGTGCCAGCAGTTTGCGCCCCGGGCGGAGTCTAGGAAACACCATATATTTT. Its protein is CASSLRPGRSLGNTIYF.